The subject of this entry is one T cell receptor (beta chain). As yet, its antigen is unknown. This sample stems from a study of cytomegalovirus exposure and HLA in healthy donors. Study-level results: Association with HLA alleles at 0.05 false discovery rate was found for 15,000 to 20,000 TCR beta sequences in a later analysis. Sequencing depth roughly uniform across donors was assumed in presence/absence analyses.

Trimming left V 1 base short and J 3 bases short, with 16 bases between. Germline assignment: CDR1 SGDLS and CDR2 YYNGEE. This CDR3 contains 17 residues. With 60 Vbeta and 13 Jbeta primers, the PCR was carried out. Assay used: immunoSEQ multiplex PCR; TCRdb lists only in-frame clones, some missing. This repertoire shows approximately 130,000 clones, about 80% found once; its top ten account for around 1.2%. The specimen was PBMCs. This sequence originates from a man in his fifties in good health and CMV-seronegative. The gene calls are TRBV9 and TRBJ2-2, with D possibly being TRBD2 (7 bases). CDR3 in DNA: TGTGCCAGCAGCGTAAGGGGGGGGATCTTGGACACCGGGGAGCTGTTTTTT. Residues: CASSVRGGILDTGELFF.